The rows below give T cell receptor beta chains drawn from one sample of a study of vaccination effects on CD4 cells after COVID-19. Generated by immunoSEQ multiplex PCR, the TCRdb table keeps only in-frame clones and is missing some. The repertoire has around 30,000 clones, approximately 71% of them found once; the top ten carry roughly 9%. These receptors are not linked to any known antigen. Sequenced material: CD4+ T cells from PBMCs cultured with HCoV-NL63 spike peptides, taken after COVID-19 vaccination. These receptors all stem from a human donor who received a COVID-19 vaccine. The CDR3 runs from the conserved cysteine through the conserved F or W. A D gene is named only where the DNA matches it firmly. Some rows have no size entry. The others give once, few or many, or a class for an expanded clone.

TRBV4-1	TRBD1	TRBJ1-5	.	CASSQDLKGASNQPQHF	TGCGCCAGCAGCCAAGATCTTAAGGGGGCAAGCAATCAGCCCCAGCATTTT
TRBV19	TRBD2	TRBJ2-3	.	CASSISLAGGADTQYF	TGTGCCAGTAGTATATCCTTAGCGGGGGGGGCGGATACGCAGTATTTT
TRBV5-1	TRBD2	TRBJ2-2	.	CASSLVSSGGAGELFF	TGCGCCAGCAGCTTGGTTTCCAGCGGGGGGGCCGGGGAGCTGTTTTTT
TRBV5-1	.	TRBJ2-5	.	CASSWARGLRAGVVGETQYF	TGCGCCAGCAGCTGGGCTAGGGGGCTTCGAGCGGGAGTAGTCGGAGAGACCCAGTACTTC
TRBV7-6	TRBD2	TRBJ2-3	.	CASSATSGSVTDTQYF	TGTGCCAGCAGCGCTACTAGCGGGAGCGTGACAGATACGCAGTATTTT
TRBV5-4	.	TRBJ2-7	.	CASSLEGHTYEQYF	TGTGCCAGCAGCTTGGAAGGACACACCTACGAGCAGTACTTC
TRBV7-7	TRBD2	TRBJ2-1	.	CASSSGRLAGGPNEQFF	TGTGCCAGCAGCTCGGGAAGACTAGCGGGAGGGCCCAATGAGCAGTTCTTC
TRBV28	.	TRBJ1-2	few	CASSGQGRENYGYTF	TGTGCCAGCTCGGGTCAGGGGCGTGAAAACTATGGCTACACCTTC
TRBV11-2	TRBD1	TRBJ1-2	.	CASSPGTGSGYTF	TGTGCCAGCAGCCCAGGGACAGGGAGCGGCTACACCTTC
TRBV9	.	TRBJ2-7	.	CASSPDRSSYEQYF	TGTGCCAGCAGCCCCGACAGGAGCTCCTACGAGCAGTACTTC
TRBV27	.	TRBJ2-1	once	CASSLSLGGEQFF	TGTGCCAGCAGTTTATCCCTGGGGGGTGAGCAGTTCTTC
TRBV6-5	.	TRBJ1-6	.	CASGRTGYNSPLHF	TGTGCCAGCGGTCGAACAGGGTATAATTCACCCCTCCACTTT
TRBV6-5	.	TRBJ1-1	.	CASSYQEHTEAFF	TGTGCCAGCAGTTACCAAGAGCACACTGAAGCTTTCTTT
TRBV10-1	.	TRBJ1-1	few	CATVDRRGTEAFF	TGCGCCACCGTGGACAGAAGGGGCACTGAAGCTTTCTTT
TRBV3-1/TRBV3-2	TRBD2	TRBJ2-1	few	CASSPLAGEQFF	TGTGCCAGCAGCCCCTTAGCGGGGGAGCAGTTCTTC
TRBV10-2	.	TRBJ1-6	.	CASSEAGLSYNSPLHF	TGCGCCAGCAGTGAGGCAGGGCTATCCTATAATTCACCCCTCCACTTT
TRBV6-5	TRBD2	TRBJ2-4	.	CASSPGTSGLDIQYF	TGTGCCAGCAGTCCTGGGACTAGCGGCCTCGACATTCAGTACTTC
TRBV30	.	TRBJ1-3	.	CAWSRKSGNTIYF	TGTGCCTGGAGTCGGAAATCTGGAAACACCATATATTTT
TRBV5-6	TRBD1	TRBJ1-5	.	CASSLLGTGHQPQHF	TGTGCCAGCAGCTTGCTCGGGACAGGGCACCAGCCCCAGCATTTT
TRBV10-3	TRBD1	TRBJ2-1	.	CAISEGTGVSYNEQFF	TGTGCCATCAGTGAGGGAACAGGGGTGTCCTACAATGAGCAGTTCTTC
TRBV10-1	.	TRBJ1-4	.	CASSTGTGGKLFF	TGCGCCAGCAGTACCGGGACTGGGGGAAAACTGTTTTTT
TRBV9	.	TRBJ2-3	.	CASSFQPADTQYF	TGTGCCAGCAGCTTCCAGCCGGCAGATACGCAGTATTTT
TRBV5-1	.	TRBJ2-7	.	CASKRDSTSYEQYF	TGCGCCAGCAAAAGGGACTCCACCTCCTACGAGCAGTACTTC
TRBV18	.	TRBJ1-1	once	CASSPVVDTEAFF	TGTGCCAGCTCACCGGTGGTTGACACTGAAGCTTTCTTT
TRBV6-5	TRBD1	TRBJ1-1	once	CASRKQGMNTEAFF	TGTGCCAGCAGGAAACAGGGGATGAACACTGAAGCTTTCTTT
TRBV3-1/TRBV3-2	.	TRBJ1-3	.	CASSPTTGSGNTIYF	TGTGCCAGCAGCCCGACTACAGGTTCTGGAAACACCATATATTTT
TRBV6-1	.	TRBJ1-2	.	CASSEGGGVRGYTF	TGTGCCAGCAGTGAAGGTGGTGGGGTGAGGGGCTACACCTTC
TRBV6-5	TRBD1	TRBJ2-5	.	CASSTDRGRTETQYF	TGTGCCAGCAGTACGGACAGGGGAAGGACAGAGACCCAGTACTTC
TRBV27	TRBD1	TRBJ1-2	.	CASSLGGPGTDVTNYGYTF	TGTGCCAGCAGTTTAGGGGGGCCCGGGACAGATGTAACTAACTATGGCTACACCTTC
TRBV28	.	TRBJ1-2	few	CASSSGGAGYGYTF	TGTGCCAGCAGTTCTGGGGGCGCCGGCTATGGCTACACCTTC
TRBV6-4	.	TRBJ1-3	.	CASSDSRFRGRASGNTIYF	TGTGCCAGCAGTGACTCTAGGTTTAGGGGCAGGGCCTCAGGAAACACCATATATTTT
TRBV3-1/TRBV3-2	.	TRBJ1-1	once	CASSQQGNTEAFF	TGTGCCAGCAGTCAACAGGGGAACACTGAAGCTTTCTTT
TRBV5-1	TRBD1	TRBJ2-5	.	CASSLVRGQYQETQYF	TGCGCCAGCAGCTTGGTGAGGGGACAGTACCAAGAGACCCAGTACTTC
TRBV6-1	.	TRBJ1-1	.	CASSDQGNTEAFF	TGTGCCAGCAGTGATCAGGGGAACACTGAAGCTTTCTTT
TRBV5-1	TRBD1	TRBJ1-3	.	CASSSTGVGGNTIYF	TGCGCCAGCAGCTCTACAGGGGTGGGCGGAAACACCATATATTTT
TRBV2	.	TRBJ1-2	.	CASTFQRGSYGYTF	TGTGCCAGCACCTTCCAGCGGGGATCCTATGGCTACACCTTC
TRBV7-9	TRBD1	TRBJ1-6	few	CASSPGQYNSPLHF	TGTGCCAGCAGCCCGGGACAGTATAATTCACCCCTCCACTTT
TRBV19	.	TRBJ2-2	.	CASSIGGNTGELFF	TGTGCCAGTAGTATAGGAGGGAACACCGGGGAGCTGTTTTTT
TRBV5-4	.	TRBJ2-1	.	CASSLDRDNEQFF	TGTGCCAGCAGCTTGGACAGAGACAATGAGCAGTTCTTC
TRBV7-6	.	TRBJ2-6	few	CASSSGPLISGANVLTF	TGTGCCAGCAGCTCCGGACCGCTCATCTCTGGGGCCAACGTCCTGACTTTC
TRBV3-1/TRBV3-2	.	TRBJ1-1	.	CASSPPAGGGEAFF	TGTGCCAGCAGCCCGCCGGCGGGGGGCGGTGAAGCTTTCTTT
TRBV27	TRBD1	TRBJ2-5	.	CASSGGQGMFQETQYF	TGTGCCAGCAGCGGGGGACAGGGGATGTTCCAAGAGACCCAGTACTTC
TRBV6-2/TRBV6-3	TRBD1	TRBJ2-5	.	CASSIQGAGETQYF	TGTGCCAGCAGTATACAGGGGGCCGGAGAGACCCAGTACTTC
TRBV11-2	.	TRBJ2-3	.	CASSSTVLSTDTQYF	TGTGCCAGCAGCTCGACAGTTCTTAGCACAGATACGCAGTATTTT
TRBV5-1	TRBD1	TRBJ2-1	few	CASSLSGTGFQYNEQFF	TGCGCCAGCAGCCTATCCGGGACAGGATTCCAATACAATGAGCAGTTCTTC
TRBV7-9	TRBD2	TRBJ2-3	few	CASSFGTSGRSGDTQYF	TGTGCCAGCAGCTTCGGGACTAGCGGGAGGTCCGGAGATACGCAGTATTTT
TRBV4-1	.	TRBJ2-3	.	CASSQGRGQRATDTQYF	TGCGCCAGCAGCCAAGGGCGGGGGCAGAGGGCCACAGATACGCAGTATTTT
TRBV5-5	TRBD1	TRBJ1-6	.	CASSKEQGVRGSPLHF	TGTGCCAGCAGCAAAGAACAGGGGGTCAGGGGTTCACCCCTCCACTTT